The 19 T cell receptor beta chains given below trace back to one sample, sequenced in a study of PD-1 blockade in classical Hodgkin lymphoma. Using immunoSEQ multiplex PCR, the repertoire was profiled, and TCRdb retains in-frame clones only, with some absent. The sample comprises roughly 20,000 clones, approximately 88% of which are singletons, and 6.3% rests with the top ten. Each and every patient relapsed after autologous stem cell transplantation, and patients got differing brentuximab vedotin exposure. The source material was peripheral blood mononuclear cells (PBMCs), sampled at baseline. These receptors were obtained from a human donor with classical Hodgkin lymphoma.

This chain connects TRBV9 to TRBJ1-4; the D is unclear. Germline lookup yields CDR1 SGDLS and CDR2 YYNGEE. Trimming cost V 1 base and J 13 bases, with 17 bases left between them. The CDR3 contains 14 residues. The CDR3 is CASSVKPSPGILFF. CDR3 nucleotides: TGTGCCAGCAGCGTAAAACCCAGTCCGGGGATACTGTTTTTT.

The rearrangement joins TRBV5-4 to TRBJ2-1; 10 bases agree with TRBD2. The CDR3 extends over 17 amino acids. The trim removed 4 bases at V and 5 bases at J, leaving 12 bases unmatched. In germline, CDR1 is SGHNT, CDR2 YYREEE (reference sequence). In DNA form, the CDR3 reads TGTGCCAGCAGCAGATCTTTTCTAGCGGGGGATAACAATGAGCAGTTCTTC. Its translation: CASSRSFLAGDNNEQFF.

The chain is built from TRBV30 and TRBJ2-5; no definite D call. The V and J ends lost 1 base and 7 bases respectively, with 10 bases between them. The germline V gene has CDR1 GTSNPN and CDR2 SVGIG (reference sequence). This CDR3 spans 12 amino acids. This CDR3 is CAWSDPPGTQYF. Here the CDR3 DNA reads TGTGCCTGGAGTGACCCGCCAGGGACCCAGTACTTC.

The gene calls are TRBV2 and TRBJ2-3; 12 positions match TRBD2. The germline V gene has CDR1 SNHLY and CDR2 FYNNEI. The CDR3 loop spans 16 amino acids. With V trimmed by 5 bases and J by 3 bases, 6 bases remained unmatched. In DNA, the CDR3 is TGTGCCAGCAGTCTCACTAGCGGGGGGAGAACAGATACGCAGTATTTT. Amino acids: CASSLTSGGRTDTQYF.

The CDR3 region is CASSPGSVEAFF. The CDR3 nucleotides read TGTGCCAGCAGCCCCGGGTCGGTTGAAGCTTTCTTT. V is TRBV6-5 and J is TRBJ1-1, with D hard to call. In germline, CDR1 is MNHEY, CDR2 SVGAGI. The CDR3 sequence is 12 residues long. V dropped 6 bases and J dropped 7 bases, with 12 bases sitting between them.

This chain uses TRBV4-3 with TRBJ1-2; D perhaps matches TRBD1 (6 bases). This CDR3 region has 12 residues. V gave up 2 bases and J gave up 8 bases, with 9 bases separating them. CDR1 LGHNA and CDR2 YSLEER come from the germline V gene. DNA of the CDR3: TGCGCCAGCAGCCAATTCCAGGGGGGCTACACCTTC. It is translated as CASSQFQGGYTF.

The J gene is TRBJ1-4, the V gene TRBV7-9, with 10 bases fitting TRBD1. This CDR3 has 15 amino acids. CDR1 is SEHNR, CDR2 FQNEAQ, per germline (reference sequence). Trimming cost V 5 bases and J 4 bases; bases outside gene matches: 4. The CDR3: CASSRGQGDNEKLFF. CDR3 DNA sequence: TGTGCCAGCAGCAGAGGACAGGGGGATAATGAAAAACTGTTTTTT.

The rearrangement joins TRBV9 to TRBJ1-6; D may be TRBD1 (6 bases). The CDR3 has 17 residues. Germline assignment: CDR1 SGDLS and CDR2 YYNGEE. V lost 3 bases, J lost 0 bases, and 13 bases lay in between. CDR3 nucleotides: TGTGCCAGCAGCGCCGGGGGCAGGATCTCCTATAATTCACCCCTCCACTTT. Its translation: CASSAGGRISYNSPLHF.

This clone is deemed medium-sized. Other DNA sequences in this sample translate to the same CDR3. This chain connects TRBV27 to TRBJ1-2; the D gene is possibly TRBD1 (5 bases). The CDR3 is 17 residues long. The germline gives CDR1 MNHEY, CDR2 SMNVEV (reference sequence). V lost 3 bases and J 0 bases, leaving 17 bases between the germline ends. The CDR3 here is CASSFRAGGGANYGYTF. The DNA of the CDR3 is TGTGCCAGCAGTTTTAGGGCGGGGGGGGGAGCTAACTATGGCTACACCTTC.

The sample holds a few counts of this clone. The V and J genes are TRBV9 and TRBJ2-7, with a tentative D call TRBD1 (5 bases). Trimming pared 3 bases from V and 3 bases from J, leaving 7 bases between. The CDR3 is made up of 12 amino acids. CDR1 and CDR2 (germline): SGDLS, YYNGEE. The CDR3 coding sequence is TGTGCCAGCAGCGGGACATACTACGAGCAGTACTTC. This encodes CASSGTYYEQYF.

The chain links TRBV4-1 to TRBJ1-4; D is perhaps TRBD1 (5 bases). The CDR3 totals 14 residues. Deletions cut 5 bases from V and 6 bases from J, with 13 bases between. Germline V gene sequence: CDR1 MGHRA, CDR2 YSYEKL. CDR3 region: CASSWRGADEKLFF. The DNA of the CDR3 is TGCGCCAGCAGCTGGCGAGGGGCGGATGAAAAACTGTTTTTT.

The rearrangement uses TRBV28 and TRBJ1-4; a possible D gene is TRBD1 (5 bases). The ends were cut back, 8 bases at V and 11 bases at J, with 21 bases in the middle. Per the germline V gene, CDR1 is MDHEN and CDR2 is SYDVKM. The CDR3 runs 14 residues. This chain's CDR3 is CASGSQWGGSKLFF. The CDR3 DNA reads TGTGCCAGCGGCTCTCAGTGGGGCGGGTCTAAACTGTTTTTT.

The CDR3 region has the DNA TGTGCCTGGAGTGTTGGGGCCGGTACGGGGGCCCAGCATTTT. Translating gives CAWSVGAGTGAQHF. The chain uses TRBV30 and TRBJ1-5; a possible D gene is TRBD1 (5 bases). The ends were cut back, 0 bases at V and 11 bases at J, with 17 bases in the middle. Germline CDR1 is GTSNPN and CDR2 is SVGIG (reference sequence). The CDR3 totals 14 residues.

This CDR3 reads CASSLSTGGANIQYF. The CDR3 coding sequence is TGTGCCAGCAGCTTAAGCACAGGGGGGGCAAACATTCAGTACTTC. This chain connects TRBV7-2 to TRBJ2-4; D is possibly TRBD1 (8 bases). The CDR3 length is 15 residues. With 2 bases removed from V and 6 bases from J, the gap between germline ends came to 14 bases. Germline lookup yields CDR1 SGHTA and CDR2 FQGNSA.

The rearrangement links TRBV19 to TRBJ2-7; tentative D call: TRBD1 (6 bases). The V gene's germline CDR1 is LNHDA and CDR2 SQIVND (reference sequence). CDR3 size: 13 residues. V shed 5 bases and J shed 5 bases, with 13 bases lying between them. CDR3 loop: CASSPNRAHEQYF. In nucleotides, the CDR3 is TGTGCCAGTAGTCCGAACAGGGCCCACGAGCAGTACTTC. The full variable domain, rest sourced from reference TRBV19 and TRBJ2-7, is DGGITQSPKYLFRKEGQNVTLSCEQNLNHDAMYWYRQDPGQGLRLIYYSQIVNDFQKGDIAEGYSVSREKKESFPLTVTSAQKNPTAFYLCASSPNRAHEQYFGPGTRLTVT.

This chain connects TRBV4-1 to TRBJ1-1; no reliable D call. V lost 2 bases to trimming and J lost 0 bases, with 19 bases between them. The CDR3 loop spans 18 amino acids. Germline assignment: CDR1 MGHRA and CDR2 YSYEKL. CDR3 protein: CASSQKAGLGIMNTEAFF. CDR3 in DNA: TGCGCCAGCAGCCAAAAAGCAGGCCTGGGGATTATGAACACTGAAGCTTTCTTT.

The rearrangement joins TRBV4-2 to TRBJ2-1; tentatively, D is TRBD1 or TRBD2 (5 bases each). The CDR3 runs 14 residues. Trimming cost V 0 bases and J 10 bases, with 13 bases left between them. Germline lookup yields CDR1 LGHNA and CDR2 YNFKEQ. CDR3 sequence (DNA): TGTGCCAGCAGCCAAGAATCTGGGGGAAAGGAGCAGTTCTTC. Amino acids: CASSQESGGKEQFF.

The V call is TRBV19, the J call TRBJ1-2, with 7 bases fitting TRBD1. The CDR3 extends over 15 amino acids. Trimming at V came to 6 bases and at J to 3 bases, leaving 10 bases not matched to a gene. Germline V lookup: CDR1 LNHDA, CDR2 SQIVND (reference sequence). DNA of the CDR3: TGTGCCAGTAGATCGGGGACAGCGGGGGACTATGGCTACACCTTC. Its translation: CASRSGTAGDYGYTF.

The CDR3: CASSPRPNDLTDTQYF. CDR3 bases: TGCGCCAGCAGCCCCCGCCCTAACGATCTCACAGATACGCAGTATTTT. The J gene is TRBJ2-3, the V gene TRBV4-3; D is uncertain. The CDR3 totals 16 residues. The germline V gene encodes CDR1 LGHNA and CDR2 YSLEER. Between the trimmed V and J ends, which lost 4 bases and 2 bases, there was a span of 16 bases.